The 7 T cell receptor beta chains below all came from one sample that was sequenced in a study of shared clonotypes between healthy human individuals. Method: immunoSEQ multiplex PCR; TCRdb's copy keeps in-frame clones and lacks some. The sample lists 300,000 or so clones; approximately 79% were seen once. Sequencing input: memory CD4+ T cells sorted from blood. Subset meaning: CD45RA-negative fraction. All receptors derive from a man aged 30 to 45 in good health.

The chain joins TRBV6-6 to TRBJ2-1; the D is unclear. This CDR3 region has 11 residues. The germline V gene encodes CDR1 MNHNY and CDR2 SVGAGI (reference sequence). V was shortened by 6 bases and J by 7 bases, with 7 bases between the two germline ends. CDR3 coding DNA: TGTGCCAGCAGCAACGGGAATGAGCAGTTCTTC. Protein sequence: CASSNGNEQFF.

The CDR3 loop reads CASKLGETQYF. In DNA, the CDR3 is TGTGCCAGTAAATTAGGGGAGACCCAGTACTTC. The J gene is TRBJ2-5, the V gene TRBV19, with D unresolved. CDR3 size: 11 residues. The ends were cut back, 7 bases at V and 5 bases at J, with 8 bases in the middle. Germline values: CDR1 LNHDA, CDR2 SQIVND (reference sequence).

This clone was picked up one time. This likely stems from a read error, as it lies one base from a far larger clone. Other DNA sequences in this sample translate to the same CDR3. The chain carries TRBV18 and TRBJ2-1, with D possibly matching TRBD1 (5 bases). Germline V lookup: CDR1 KGHSH, CDR2 LQKENI. Trimming shortened V by 4 bases and J by 9 bases, and 13 bases separated the two germline ends. This CDR3 has 13 residues. CDR3 coding DNA: TGTGCCAGCTCACGCTCACAGGAAACTGAGCAGTTCTTC. This encodes CASSRSQETEQFF.

This sequence joins TRBV19 and TRBJ1-5, with D hard to call. V lost 1 base and J lost 6, with 13 bases in between. From germline, CDR1 is LNHDA and CDR2 SQIVND (reference sequence). The CDR3 is 15 residues long. CDR3 sequence reads: CASSIGGPVGQPQHF. The CDR3 DNA reads TGTGCCAGTAGTATAGGCGGACCGGTGGGTCAGCCCCAGCATTTT. The complete variable domain, with remaining parts taken from reference TRBV19 and TRBJ1-5, reads DGGITQSPKYLFRKEGQNVTLSCEQNLNHDAMYWYRQDPGQGLRLIYYSQIVNDFQKGDIAEGYSVSREKKESFPLTVTSAQKNPTAFYLCASSIGGPVGQPQHFGDGTRLSIL.

The J gene is TRBJ2-7, the V gene TRBV11-1; D call uncertain. Trimming cost V 5 bases and J 0 bases, with 8 bases left between them. The CDR3 totals 13 residues. Germline V CDR1 and CDR2: SGHAT, FQDESV (reference sequence). CDR3 sequence reads: CASSPPDSYEQYF. The CDR3 nucleotides are TGTGCCAGCAGCCCCCCTGACTCCTACGAGCAGTACTTC. Using reference TRBV11-1 and TRBJ2-7 for the parts outside the CDR3, the full variable domain is EAEVAQSPRYKITEKSQAVAFWCDPISGHATLYWYRQILGQGPELLVQFQDESVVDDSQLPKDRFSAERLKGVDSTLKIQPAELGDSAMYLCASSPPDSYEQYFGPGTRLTVT.

The V call is TRBV6-1, the J call TRBJ1-2; D not certain. V lost 2 bases to trimming and J lost 3 bases, with 10 bases between them. Germline V CDR1 and CDR2: MNHNS, SASEGT. The CDR3 covers 14 residues. As DNA, the CDR3 is TGTGCCAGCAGTGAATCCGGGCAGTACTATGGCTACACCTTC. Protein sequence: CASSESGQYYGYTF.

V is TRBV6-1 and J is TRBJ2-7; D may be TRBD2 (6 bases). The CDR3 contains 14 residues. Trimming took 7 bases from V and 0 from J, leaving 13 bases between them. Germline CDR1 reads MNHNS; CDR2 reads SASEGT. The CDR3 sequence is CASIPGRSSYEQYF. The CDR3 coding sequence is TGTGCCAGCATTCCGGGGAGGAGCTCCTACGAGCAGTACTTC.